One T cell receptor beta chain is described in this entry. This sample is drawn from a study of blood T cell repertoires in COVID-19. Whole-study context: COVID-19 samples, acute and convalescent, were from the United States, Italy and Spain.

Authors' processing steps: Reference gene primer amplification yielded estimated nucleated cell counts. Assay: immunoSEQ multiplex PCR; the TCRdb copy retains only in-frame clones and omits some. V and J calls and clone size are those listed in that table; D and trimming were worked out from the DNA. Altogether 120,000 to 150,000 clones are present, around 82% being singletons, with the ten largest covering around 8.6%. The J segment lost 0 bases and the V segment lost 10 bases, leaving 6 bases of the junction unmatched. The germline CDR1 and CDR2 sequences are LNHDA and SQIVND (reference sequence). The CDR3 is made up of 14 amino acids.

The sequence was collected from a human donor in a cohort sampled during active COVID-19. Sequenced input: peripheral blood. This chain connects TRBV19 to TRBJ1-5; 7 bases map to TRBD1. The CDR3 here is CATSGQISNQPQHF. The CDR3 nucleotides are TGTGCCACCTCGGGACAGATTAGCAATCAGCCCCAGCATTTT. The entire variable domain, with the rest obtained from reference TRBV19 and TRBJ1-5, is as follows: DGGITQSPKYLFRKEGQNVTLSCEQNLNHDAMYWYRQDPGQGLRLIYYSQIVNDFQKGDIAEGYSVSREKKESFPLTVTSAQKNPTAFYLCATSGQISNQPQHFGDGTRLSIL.